This TCR beta chain was obtained from a study of T cells in Graves' hyperthyroidism and ophthalmopathy. Broader study findings: Ophthalmopathy was identified by the model a median about 6.8 months ahead of onset.

Among the patients, aged 18 to 65, hyperthyroidism was newly diagnosed and had lasted under 2 months. The CDR3 runs to 13 residues. Between the trimmed V and J ends, which lost 4 bases and 7 bases, there was a span of 10 bases. Germline lookup yields CDR1 LGHNA and CDR2 YNFKEQ. This clonotype showed up many times. What it binds is unknown. Amplified TCR beta CDR3 regions came from RNA transcripts. The HTBI primer set served for first-round RT-PCR of the TCR CDR3. MiXCR, run by TCRdb on the multiplex PCR reads, gives a single entry per CDR3 protein. This sample has 500,000 to 600,000 distinct CDR3 sequences; just over 45% occur once, and the top ten carry roughly 8.2%.

The rearrangement joins TRBV4-2 to TRBJ1-4; D is unclear. This TCR derives from a woman aged 18-29 years with Graves' hyperthyroidism. Sequencing used peripheral blood or thyroid tissue (not recorded which). DNA of the CDR3: TGTGCCAGCAGCCCCCGGCGGACTGAAAAACTGTTTTTT. Its translation is CASSPRRTEKLFF.